Listed below are T cell receptor beta chains from one sample, sequenced in a study of response to subunit inactivated influenza vaccine. A single record per CDR3 protein comes from TCRdb applying MiXCR to the RT-PCR reads. The repertoire holds 500,000 to 550,000 distinct CDR3 sequences, with 20% to 25% as singletons. These sequences were also reported in another study, on T cells expressing NK-cell markers.

The sample in question was CD4+ T cells sorted from PBMCs, obtained approximately 12 days after vaccination. These receptors all come from a man aged 45-65 years who received an inactivated influenza vaccine. CDR3s include the opening cysteine and the closing phenylalanine or tryptophan.

CDR3aa: CATSSRRTGADEQYF
j_gene: TRBJ2-7
v_gene: TRBV15

CDR3aa: CASSQGSGNQPQHF
j_gene: TRBJ1-5
v_gene: TRBV3-1

CDR3aa: CASSYGVTSGRETQYF
j_gene: TRBJ2-5
v_gene: TRBV4-2

CDR3aa: CASSYRRESETQYF
j_gene: TRBJ2-5
v_gene: TRBV6-2/TRBV6-3

CDR3aa: CASSLAWESPLHF
j_gene: TRBJ1-6
v_gene: TRBV7-6

CDR3aa: CASRRDPEGYTF
j_gene: TRBJ1-2
v_gene: TRBV6-1

CDR3aa: CASSVGPTDTQYF
j_gene: TRBJ2-3
v_gene: TRBV18

CDR3aa: CSVGGDRQETQYF
j_gene: TRBJ2-5
v_gene: TRBV29-1

CDR3aa: CASSSLTGDQPQHF
j_gene: TRBJ1-5
v_gene: TRBV19

CDR3aa: CATSRVGVGETQYF
j_gene: TRBJ2-5
v_gene: TRBV15

CDR3aa: CSVVREGGYNEQFF
j_gene: TRBJ2-1
v_gene: TRBV29-1

CDR3aa: CASSTPGGTSSEQFF
j_gene: TRBJ2-1
v_gene: TRBV5-6

CDR3aa: CASSPQGTYGQPQHF
j_gene: TRBJ1-5
v_gene: TRBV28

CDR3aa: CSVQREEGKLFF
j_gene: TRBJ1-4
v_gene: TRBV20-1

CDR3aa: CSARALRRTEAFF
j_gene: TRBJ1-1
v_gene: TRBV20-1

CDR3aa: CATSGSGWDEQFF
j_gene: TRBJ2-1
v_gene: TRBV24-1

CDR3aa: CASSFSLGRAVSYNEQFF
j_gene: TRBJ2-1
v_gene: TRBV28

CDR3aa: CASTNRRGTGELFF
j_gene: TRBJ2-2
v_gene: TRBV5-6

CDR3aa: CSASQPTNEKLFF
j_gene: TRBJ1-4
v_gene: TRBV20-1

CDR3aa: CSAWDEGGNQPQHF
j_gene: TRBJ1-5
v_gene: TRBV20-1

CDR3aa: CASSRTMGQGHQPQHF
j_gene: TRBJ1-5
v_gene: TRBV7-9

CDR3aa: CATSREGRTEAFF
j_gene: TRBJ1-1
v_gene: TRBV15

CDR3aa: CASSDREVGYTF
j_gene: TRBJ1-2
v_gene: TRBV11-2

CDR3aa: CSASRGDEQFF
j_gene: TRBJ2-1
v_gene: TRBV20-1

CDR3aa: CASSSGWGQETQYF
j_gene: TRBJ2-5
v_gene: TRBV11-2

CDR3aa: CASSSPYPRAYEQYF
j_gene: TRBJ2-7
v_gene: TRBV12-3/TRBV12-4

CDR3aa: CASSQTDRAGYGYTF
j_gene: TRBJ1-2
v_gene: TRBV4-3

CDR3aa: CASSPRGGSSGNTIYF
j_gene: TRBJ1-3
v_gene: TRBV7-9

CDR3aa: CASSPGLAGRSNTGELFF
j_gene: TRBJ2-2
v_gene: TRBV28

CDR3aa: CASKEREGTDTQYF
j_gene: TRBJ2-3
v_gene: TRBV12-3/TRBV12-4

CDR3aa: CASSLAGGLRNEQFF
j_gene: TRBJ2-1
v_gene: TRBV7-2

CDR3aa: CASSLFPGGAYEQFF
j_gene: TRBJ2-1
v_gene: TRBV28

CDR3aa: CASSQDVVAAQYF
j_gene: TRBJ2-5
v_gene: TRBV4-3

CDR3aa: CASMGGSNEQFF
j_gene: TRBJ2-1
v_gene: TRBV3-1

CDR3aa: CSALPRGREQYF
j_gene: TRBJ2-7
v_gene: TRBV20-1

CDR3aa: CAIGTYEDTGELFF
j_gene: TRBJ2-2
v_gene: TRBV24-1

CDR3aa: CSARDLRESSYEQYF
j_gene: TRBJ2-7
v_gene: TRBV20-1

CDR3aa: CASRRQGNPGELFF
j_gene: TRBJ2-2
v_gene: TRBV7-2

CDR3aa: CASSSASGRIPGELFF
j_gene: TRBJ2-2
v_gene: TRBV7-2

CDR3aa: CSVATTGGRCLF
j_gene: TRBJ1-1
v_gene: TRBV29-1

CDR3aa: CASRGLATTKNIQYF
j_gene: TRBJ2-4
v_gene: TRBV6-1

CDR3aa: CASSVAGTRLNEQFF
j_gene: TRBJ2-1
v_gene: TRBV9

CDR3aa: CASSLEGGGAYTQYF
j_gene: TRBJ2-3
v_gene: TRBV7-8

CDR3aa: CASSLGGAGWETQYF
j_gene: TRBJ2-5
v_gene: TRBV11-2

CDR3aa: CASSPSGGAPNEQFF
j_gene: TRBJ2-1
v_gene: TRBV18

CDR3aa: CASSVRTGVSGYTF
j_gene: TRBJ1-2
v_gene: TRBV6-1

CDR3aa: CSAEGQANTEAFF
j_gene: TRBJ1-1
v_gene: TRBV29-1

CDR3aa: CASSTTGGPNEQFF
j_gene: TRBJ2-1
v_gene: TRBV7-2

CDR3aa: CSAKRDSDNQPQHF
j_gene: TRBJ1-5
v_gene: TRBV20-1

CDR3aa: CASSSDFTDSSYNEQFF
j_gene: TRBJ2-1
v_gene: TRBV6-2/TRBV6-3

CDR3aa: CASSLPSQGTPGTQYF
j_gene: TRBJ2-5
v_gene: TRBV7-9

CDR3aa: CAISESGTSNEQYF
j_gene: TRBJ2-7
v_gene: TRBV10-3

CDR3aa: CSCRGNNEKLFF
j_gene: TRBJ1-4
v_gene: TRBV29-1

CDR3aa: CASNRGGPYEQYF
j_gene: TRBJ2-7
v_gene: TRBV12-3/TRBV12-4

CDR3aa: CASSLLLGREQYF
j_gene: TRBJ2-7
v_gene: TRBV12-3/TRBV12-4

CDR3aa: CASSELNTQYF
j_gene: TRBJ2-3
v_gene: TRBV6-1

CDR3aa: CASSLEGAPVEQYF
j_gene: TRBJ2-7
v_gene: TRBV7-2

CDR3aa: CASSYPAPGGGRHAAGVTGELFF
j_gene: TRBJ2-2
v_gene: TRBV6-7

CDR3aa: CASRPPGLVIPTDTQYF
j_gene: TRBJ2-3
v_gene: TRBV6-2/TRBV6-3

CDR3aa: CAISESGQGVYEQYF
j_gene: TRBJ2-7
v_gene: TRBV10-3